This T cell receptor (beta chain) was sequenced during a study of blood T cell repertoires in COVID-19. As for the study in general: COVID-19 samples collected from the United States, Italy and Spain covered acute and convalescent phases. The cDNA or gDNA used as material had been derived from T cells, B-cell-depleted T cells, or PBMCs.

The CDR3 covers 12 residues. Germline CDR1 reads LNHDA; CDR2 reads SQIVND (reference sequence). V was shortened by 4 bases and J by 6 bases, with 10 bases between the two germline ends. Source study methods: For nucleated cells, counts were estimated from reference gene primer amplification. Profiled with immunoSEQ multiplex PCR; TCRdb holds only in-frame clones, not every one. The DNA was the basis for D and trimming; V, J and clone size are from that table. The data hold roughly 150,000 clones, with about 92% observed a single time. The origin of this receptor is a man in his sixties with active or convalescent COVID-19. Sequencing was performed on peripheral blood. The rearrangement uses TRBV19 and TRBJ2-7, with D tentatively TRBD1 (6 bases). The CDR3 reads CASSTTGIEQYF. DNA of the CDR3: TGTGCCAGTAGTACAACAGGGATCGAGCAGTACTTC.